The next 21 T cell receptor beta chains were all read from a single sample in a study of cytomegalovirus exposure and HLA in healthy donors. Sequencing was performed with immunoSEQ multiplex PCR; in TCRdb, only in-frame clones are kept and a portion is missing. The profile shows 300,000 to 400,000 clones, 80% to 90% of them singletons. The sequenced material came from PBMCs. The receptors were sampled from a woman under 30 in good health and CMV-seronegative.

V and J are TRBV9 and TRBJ1-3; no clear D. The CDR3 is 17 residues long. V gave up 0 bases and J gave up 0 bases, with 13 bases separating them. Germline values: CDR1 SGDLS, CDR2 YYNGEE. In nucleotides, the CDR3 is TGTGCCAGCAGCGTAGGAGGTCCGGGGAGCTCTGGAAACACCATATATTTT. Its translation is CASSVGGPGSSGNTIYF.

This clone was observed a handful of times. CDR3 DNA: TGCGCCAGCAGCTGGACTACAGGAGGGACCTACGAGCAGTACTTC. Translating gives CASSWTTGGTYEQYF. This chain connects TRBV5-1 to TRBJ2-7; TRBD2 might be the D (6 bases). Germline-derived CDR1 and CDR2 are SGHRS and YFSETQ. CDR3 size: 15 residues. V shed 3 bases and J shed 2 bases, with 15 bases lying between them.

This rearrangement joins TRBV21-1 to TRBJ2-7; the D segment call TRBD1 is taken from the table without a DNA check. TRBV21-1 is described as a pseudogene. The CDR3 sequence is 13 residues long. DNA for the CDR3: TGTGCCAGCAGCCAGGGGGGCGACTACGAGCAGTACTTC. It specifies CASSQGGDYEQYF.

The rearrangement links TRBV28 to TRBJ1-1; D remains unclear. Germline V gene data show CDR1 as MDHEN and CDR2 as SYDVKM. Trimming stripped 3 bases from V and 12 bases from J, with 14 bases between. The CDR3 loop spans 12 amino acids. The CDR3 DNA reads TGTGCCAGCAGTTTCCCCGAGAGGAGCACTTTCTTT. It translates to CASSFPERSTFF.

The CDR3 spells CASSLSPGLTYF. The CDR3, as DNA: TGTGCCAGCAGCTTATCCCCGGGACTAACCTACTTC. The rearrangement joins TRBV7-8 to TRBJ2-5; 7 positions agree with TRBD2. Germline V gene sequence: CDR1 SGHVS, CDR2 FQNEAQ. Trimming removed 2 bases from V and 14 bases from J; junction bases left unmatched: 8. The CDR3 length is 12 residues.

The chain uses TRBV28 and TRBJ1-2, with no clear D. The germline V gene encodes CDR1 MDHEN and CDR2 SYDVKM. V lost 7 bases and J lost 8, with 11 bases in between. The CDR3 consists of 11 residues. CDR3 sequence reads: CASNTRRGYTF. In DNA, the CDR3 is TGTGCCAGCAATACCCGCCGGGGCTACACCTTC.

The chain recombines TRBV7-3 with TRBJ2-5; no definite D call. Per germline, CDR1 SGHTA and CDR2 FQGTGA. Trimming cost V 5 bases and J 3 bases, with 19 bases left between them. The CDR3 extends over 16 amino acids. In DNA form, the CDR3 reads TGTGCCAGCAGCCCCGGATCGTATACTACGAAAGAGACCCAGTACTTC. Encoded protein: CASSPGSYTTKETQYF.

V gene TRBV5-1 combines with J gene TRBJ1-2; 7 bases map to TRBD1. The CDR3 is made up of 13 amino acids. The germline CDR1 and CDR2 sequences are SGHRS and YFSETQ. V shed 2 bases and J 8 bases; nucleotides not matched to a gene: 6. The CDR3 nucleotides are TGCGCCAGCAGCTTAACGACAGGGTACGGCTACACCTTC. Translating gives CASSLTTGYGYTF.

This chain links TRBV5-1 with TRBJ2-2, with D unresolved. The CDR3 totals 14 residues. The germline V and J ends were trimmed by 4 bases and 6 bases, with 13 bases remaining between them. In germline, CDR1 is SGHRS, CDR2 YFSETQ. CDR3 amino acids: CASSLASGSGELFF. The CDR3 nucleotides read TGCGCCAGCAGCCTGGCTTCGGGTTCCGGGGAGCTGTTTTTT. Filled out from reference TRBV5-1 and TRBJ2-2, the complete variable domain reads KAGVTQTPRYLIKTRGQQVTLSCSPISGHRSVSWYQQTPGQGLQFLFEYFSETQRNKGNFPGRFSGRQFSNSRSEMNVSTLELGDSALYLCASSLASGSGELFFGEGSRLTVL.

The rearrangement joins TRBV28 to TRBJ1-2; D is unclear. This CDR3 contains 14 residues. Trimming removed 1 base at V and 4 bases at J, with 10 bases between. CDR1 and CDR2 (germline): MDHEN, SYDVKM. The CDR3 sequence: CASSLSQSSYGYTF. Written as DNA, the CDR3 is TGTGCCAGCAGTTTATCACAATCGTCCTATGGCTACACCTTC.

The chain has TRBV28 and TRBJ2-7, with TRBD2 as a possible D gene (7 bases). V was trimmed by 8 bases and J by 0 bases, leaving 14 bases between them. The CDR3 runs 14 residues. The germline V gene has CDR1 MDHEN and CDR2 SYDVKM. CDR3 coding DNA: TGTGCCAGCCGGAAGGGGGGGACCTCCTACGAGCAGTACTTC. Amino acid sequence: CASRKGGTSYEQYF.

The chain couples TRBV25-1 to TRBJ1-2; D not resolved. The CDR3 length is 15 residues. Germline loops: CDR1 MGHDK, CDR2 SYGVNS. Trimming removed 2 bases from V and 7 bases from J, with 17 bases in between. This chain's CDR3 is CASSEDFRAPGGYTF. CDR3 in DNA: TGTGCCAGCAGTGAAGACTTCCGCGCACCCGGTGGCTACACCTTC.

The rearrangement links TRBV29-1 to TRBJ1-1; 9 bases are shared with TRBD1. Unmatched junction bases numbered 9, after V lost 6 bases and J lost 1 base. In germline, CDR1 is SQVTM, CDR2 ANQGSEA. The CDR3 covers 15 residues. CDR3 sequence: CSVTRTGAANTEAFF. The CDR3 bases are TGCAGCGTCACCCGGACAGGGGCGGCGAACACTGAAGCTTTCTTT.

The chain has TRBV28 and TRBJ2-5; 8 positions match TRBD2. After removal of 3 bases from V and 3 bases from J, the junction contained 12 bases not matched to a gene. CDR1 is MDHEN and CDR2 is SYDVKM in the germline V gene. The CDR3 runs to 17 residues. CDR3 bases: TGTGCCAGCAGTTTGTCCCCACATAGCGGGGACGAAGAGACCCAGTACTTC. It is translated as CASSLSPHSGDEETQYF.

The rearrangement uses TRBV6-1 and TRBJ1-1, with D perhaps matching TRBD1 (5 bases). Germline V gene lookup returns CDR1 MNHNS and CDR2 SASEGT. Trimming took 7 bases from V and 1 from J, leaving 13 bases between them. CDR3 length equals 14 residues. The CDR3 bases are TGTGCCAGCACAGGGAACATAGGGAACACTGAAGCTTTCTTT. This sequence encodes CASTGNIGNTEAFF.

The gene calls are TRBV2 and TRBJ1-5; perhaps TRBD1 as D (5 bases). Trimming took 5 bases from V and 5 from J, leaving 19 bases between them. The CDR3 has 16 amino acids. Germline V gene sequence: CDR1 SNHLY, CDR2 FYNNEI. CDR3 sequence: CASSPSGVLRDQPQHF. The CDR3 DNA reads as TGTGCCAGCAGTCCTTCGGGGGTTCTCAGGGATCAGCCCCAGCATTTT.

This clone has just one count. The genes are TRBV9 and TRBJ2-7; 7 bases map to TRBD1. In germline, CDR1 is SGDLS, CDR2 YYNGEE. V shed 0 bases, J shed 0 bases, and the junction held 3 bases outside the gene matches. The CDR3 spans 15 residues. The CDR3 DNA reads as TGTGCCAGCAGCGTAGATTCAGGGGGCTCCTACGAGCAGTACTTC. It specifies CASSVDSGGSYEQYF.

The chain is built from TRBV9 and TRBJ2-1, with D possibly TRBD1 on 5 matching bases. V was clipped by 1 base and J by 0 bases, with 14 bases between them. This CDR3 contains 17 residues. Germline assignment: CDR1 SGDLS and CDR2 YYNGEE. The DNA of the CDR3 is TGTGCCAGCAGCGTAACCACGGACACCAGCTCCTACAATGAGCAGTTCTTC. Its protein is CASSVTTDTSSYNEQFF.

J is TRBJ2-2 and V is TRBV6-1, with D perhaps matching TRBD1 (6 bases). Germline V CDR1 and CDR2: MNHNS, SASEGT. The CDR3 runs to 15 residues. Trimming cost V 1 base and J 0 bases, with 6 bases left between them. CDR3 loop: CASSEEGANTGELFF. As DNA, the CDR3 is TGTGCCAGCAGTGAAGAGGGGGCGAACACCGGGGAGCTGTTTTTT.

This chain connects TRBV4-1 to TRBJ2-6, with 7 positions matching TRBD1. Looked up from germline, CDR1 is MGHRA and CDR2 is YSYEKL. V lost 3 bases, J lost 1 base, and 6 bases stayed unmatched. This CDR3 comprises 17 residues. CDR3 in DNA: TGCGCCAGCAGCCAGCCGCTCAGGGGGTCTGGGGCCAACGTCCTGACTTTC. This gives the protein CASSQPLRGSGANVLTF.

The rearrangement links TRBV18 to TRBJ1-2, with 7 bases lining up with TRBD1. Trimming at V came to 4 bases and at J to 4 bases, leaving 3 bases not matched to a gene. This CDR3 comprises 13 residues. Germline CDR1 and CDR2: KGHSH and LQKENI. Written as DNA, the CDR3 is TGTGCCAGCTCACTACAGGGGCTCTATGGCTACACCTTC. Translation gives CASSLQGLYGYTF.